These 30 T cell receptor beta chains were all obtained from the same sample, sequenced in a study of T-cell memory formation after mild COVID-19. TCRdb re-called the 5' RACE reads with MiXCR, one entry per CDR3 protein. The data hold 380,000 or so distinct CDR3 sequences, with approximately 15% observed a single time. Sequencing was done on a sample of PBMCs or a T cell subset sorted from them (not recorded which). The origin of the receptors is a man aged 18 to 30 who had mild COVID-19 (a few samples of this study predate the infection). Cell type and time point are not known.

The chain recombines TRBV7-9 with TRBJ2-7, with TRBD1 matching over 7 bases. The CDR3 is 14 residues long. Germline V CDR1 and CDR2: SEHNR, FQNEAQ (reference sequence). V trimming: 5 bases; J trimming: 3 bases; junction bases outside the gene matches: 7. CDR3 in DNA: TGTGCCAGCAGCCCCCCGGGACAGAGCTACGAGCAGTACGTC. Translated: CASSPPGQSYEQYV.

This clonotype was counted a few times. The rearrangement links TRBV4-3 to TRBJ1-2; D possibly corresponds to TRBD1 (5 bases). V lost 4 bases and J 8 bases, leaving 20 bases between the germline ends. This CDR3 is 15 amino acids long. CDR1 is LGHNA and CDR2 is YSLEER in the germline V gene. The CDR3 loop is CASSLLVEGTQGYTF. CDR3 bases: TGCGCCAGCAGCCTCCTCGTGGAGGGGACGCAAGGCTACACCTTC.

The chain joins TRBV6-6 to TRBJ2-5, with TRBD2 identical over 9 bases. This CDR3 spans 18 amino acids. CDR1 MNHNY and CDR2 SVGAGI come from the germline V gene (reference sequence). V was clipped by 1 base and J by 4 bases; unmatched bases: 13. CDR3: CASSYFLTSGGAGETQYF. CDR3 sequence (DNA): TGTGCCAGCAGTTACTTCCTGACTAGCGGCGGGGCAGGAGAGACCCAGTACTTC.

Ten or more counts support this clonotype. The chain uses TRBV7-2 and TRBJ2-1; possible D gene TRBD2, 6 bases. Between the trimmed V and J ends, which lost 1 base and 2 bases, there was a span of 9 bases. CDR1 and CDR2 from the germline V gene are SGHTA and FQGNSA. This CDR3 is built from 15 residues. For the CDR3, the DNA is TGTGCCAGCAGCTTAGTCCCGGGAGCCTACAATGAGCAGTTCTTC. It encodes CASSLVPGAYNEQFF.

At least ten counts were recorded for this clonotype. The rearrangement uses TRBV5-4 and TRBJ2-3; TRBD2 matches at 8 bases. Germline V CDR1 and CDR2: SGHNT, YYREEE (reference sequence). V was pared by 2 bases and J by 5 bases, with 10 bases of the junction left unmatched. CDR3 length equals 16 residues. The CDR3: CASSFWNGGAGDTQYF. The CDR3 DNA is TGTGCCAGCAGCTTCTGGAACGGGGGGGCTGGAGATACGCAGTATTTT. The full variable domain, rest sourced from reference TRBV5-4 and TRBJ2-3, is ETGVTQSPTHLIKTRGQQVTLRCSSQSGHNTVSWYQQALGQGPQFIFQYYREEENGRGNFPPRFSGLQFPNYSSELNVNALELDDSALYLCASSFWNGGAGDTQYFGPGTRLTVL.

This clonotype was counted a few times. The chain recombines TRBV6-2 or TRBV6-3 with TRBJ2-2; D might be TRBD1 (5 bases). The V gene lost 7 bases and the J gene lost 4 bases, with 10 bases spanning the gap. Germline CDR1 MNHEY, CDR2 SVGEGT. The CDR3 is 13 amino acids. CDR3 DNA sequence: TGTGCCAGCACCCAGGGATTCACCGGGGAGCTGTTTTTT. Translating it yields CASTQGFTGELFF.

V usage is TRBV12-5 and J usage is TRBJ2-7; D possibly corresponds to TRBD1 (7 bases). The CDR3 runs 17 residues. Trimming pared 3 bases from V and 3 bases from J, leaving 21 bases between. Germline V lookup: CDR1 LGHNT, CDR2 FRNRAP. The CDR3 bases are TGTGCTAGTGGTTTTTTGGGAGGCTCGCGGGACAGCTACGAGCAGTACTTC. It translates to CASGFLGGSRDSYEQYF.

This clonotype was counted between two and nine times. The V and J genes are TRBV28 and TRBJ2-3, with TRBD2 matching over 11 bases. Losses at the gene ends were 5 bases for V and 6 bases for J; bases not matched to a gene: 7. From germline, CDR1 is MDHEN and CDR2 SYDVKM. The CDR3 is made up of 15 amino acids. CDR3: CASSPLAGGPDTQYF. The CDR3 DNA sequence: TGTGCCAGCAGTCCTCTAGCGGGGGGCCCGGATACGCAGTATTTT.

This sequence joins TRBV6-5 and TRBJ2-7, with TRBD1 matching over 9 bases. Germline-derived CDR1 and CDR2 are MNHEY and SVGAGI. Losses at the gene ends were 5 bases for V and 5 bases for J; bases not matched to a gene: 7. The CDR3 spans 14 residues. The CDR3 loop reads CASSRRTGVHEQYF. Here the CDR3 DNA reads TGTGCCAGCAGTCGACGGACAGGGGTTCACGAGCAGTACTTC.

In nucleotides, the CDR3 is TGTGCCAGCAGCCAATGGACAGCTAGCACAGATACGCAGTATTTT. Translated: CASSQWTASTDTQYF. This sequence joins TRBV7-8 and TRBJ2-3; TRBD1 might be the D (6 bases). This CDR3 comprises 15 residues. The V end lost 5 bases, the J end lost 0 bases, and 12 bases lay between the germline ends. CDR1 is SGHVS and CDR2 is FQNEAQ in the germline V gene.

The chain links TRBV5-5 to TRBJ1-5, with 9 positions matching TRBD1. After removal of 2 bases from V and 3 bases from J, the junction contained 9 bases not matched to a gene. The CDR3 extends over 17 amino acids. Germline V gene data show CDR1 as SGHKS and CDR2 as YYEKEE (reference sequence). This CDR3 reads CASSLTGTGSFNQPQHF. CDR3 DNA sequence: TGTGCCAGCAGCTTAACCGGGACAGGGTCATTCAATCAGCCCCAGCATTTT. The full variable domain, rest sourced from reference TRBV5-5 and TRBJ1-5, is DAGVTQSPTHLIKTRGQQVTLRCSPISGHKSVSWYQQVLGQGPQFIFQYYEKEERGRGNFPDRFSARQFPNYSSELNVNALLLGDSALYLCASSLTGTGSFNQPQHFGDGTRLSIL.

The J gene is TRBJ2-5, the V gene TRBV7-6; 8 nucleotides align to TRBD1. The ends lost 5 bases at V and 3 bases at J; junction bases unmatched: 2. Per the germline V gene, CDR1 is SGHVS and CDR2 is FNYEAQ. The CDR3 is 13 amino acids. CDR3 sequence (DNA): TGTGCCAGCAGCGCGGACAGGGAAGAGACCCAGTACTTC. Translation: CASSADREETQYF.

This clonotype was counted only a few times. V and J are TRBV12-3 or TRBV12-4 and TRBJ2-1, with D possibly TRBD2 on 6 matching bases. The length of the CDR3 is 18 residues. The V gene lost 3 bases and the J gene lost 4 bases, with 22 bases spanning the gap. CDR3 nucleotides: TGTGCCAGCAGTTTTCTAGCGACAACGTCCCCGGGGTACAATGAGCAGTTCTTC. Its translation: CASSFLATTSPGYNEQFF.

Only a few counts were recorded for this clonotype. The chain employs TRBV7-9 and TRBJ1-1; D is undetermined. This CDR3 has 13 amino acids. The germline V gene encodes CDR1 SEHNR and CDR2 FQNEAQ (reference sequence). Trimming took off 4 bases at V and 7 bases at J, with 13 bases between the two ends. The CDR3: CASSSILSNEAFF. The CDR3, as DNA: TGTGCCAGCAGCTCTATCCTCAGTAATGAAGCTTTCTTT.

This clonotype was detected a few times. The J gene is TRBJ2-5, the V gene TRBV3-1; D possibly corresponds to TRBD1 (6 bases). This CDR3 region has 15 residues. Germline loops: CDR1 LGHDT, CDR2 YNNKEL (reference sequence). Trimming removed 4 bases at V and 0 bases at J, with 12 bases between. The CDR3 DNA sequence: TGTGCCAGCAGCCCCTGGGGACAAGACCAAGAGACCCAGTACTTC. It specifies CASSPWGQDQETQYF.

This clonotype showed up just a few times. This chain uses TRBV9 with TRBJ2-1; 7 bases agree with TRBD2. Germline lookup yields CDR1 SGDLS and CDR2 YYNGEE. The CDR3 has 13 amino acids. The V gene end was trimmed by 4 bases and the J gene end by 6 bases; junction bases not matched to a gene: 4. CDR3 DNA: TGTGCCAGCAGCTCCCGGACTAGCAATGAGCAGTTCTTC. Its translation is CASSSRTSNEQFF.

For this clonotype: Germline is not matched at one junction end, which may reflect a read error. The chain uses TRBV10-3 and TRBJ2-3, with a weak D call TRBD1 (7 bases). CDR1 and CDR2 from the germline V gene are ENHRY and SYGVKD. This CDR3 is 12 amino acids long. CDR3 in amino acids: CASGGYGDTQYF. CDR3 in DNA: TGCGCATCAGGGGGGTACGGAGATACGCAGTATTTT.

This clonotype was seen a handful of times. This chain links TRBV7-8 with TRBJ1-5; D is unresolved. There are 17 residues in the CDR3. The V gene lost 5 bases and the J gene lost 0 bases, with 17 bases spanning the gap. The V gene's germline CDR1 is SGHVS and CDR2 FQNEAQ. The CDR3 DNA is TGTGCCAGCAGCCCCAGGCCCCGGGTTGATAGCAATCAGCCCCAGCATTTT. It is translated as CASSPRPRVDSNQPQHF.

The chain joins TRBV12-5 to TRBJ2-2; 11 bases map to TRBD1. Germline CDR1 reads LGHNT; CDR2 reads FRNRAP. V shed 5 bases and J 4 bases; nucleotides not matched to a gene: 6. The CDR3 is made up of 16 amino acids. The CDR3 coding sequence is TGTGCTAGTGGTCCAACCGGGACAGGGGGCACCGGGGAGCTGTTTTTT. Protein: CASGPTGTGGTGELFF.

The V gene is TRBV3-1, the J gene TRBJ1-2, with no clear D. The germline gives CDR1 LGHDT, CDR2 YNNKEL (reference sequence). V was clipped by 2 bases and J by 8 bases, with 15 bases between them. The CDR3 has 14 residues. CDR3 sequence reads: CASSQRGAVGGYTF. DNA for the CDR3: TGTGCCAGCAGCCAAAGAGGTGCAGTCGGCGGCTACACCTTC. The full variable domain, in which reference TRBV3-1 and TRBJ1-2 provide the parts outside the CDR3, is DTAVSQTPKYLVTQMGNDKSIKCEQNLGHDTMYWYKQDSKKFLKIMFSYNNKELIINETVPNRFSPKSPDKAHLNLHINSLELGDSAVYFCASSQRGAVGGYTFGSGTRLTVV.

V gene TRBV6-6 combines with J gene TRBJ2-3; 11 positions agree with TRBD1. Germline V gene lookup returns CDR1 MNHNY and CDR2 SVGAGI (reference sequence). The CDR3 runs 15 residues. The junction had 8 bases not matched to a gene; V was cut back by 8 bases and J by 4 bases. In DNA, the CDR3 is TGTGCCAGCGTAAAAGGGGGACAGGGGGCAGATACGCAGTATTTT. This translates into CASVKGGQGADTQYF.

This clonotype was seen at least ten times. The rearrangement links TRBV5-5 to TRBJ2-1, with D hard to call. The V gene's germline CDR1 is SGHKS and CDR2 YYEKEE (reference sequence). The CDR3 is made up of 13 amino acids. V lost 2 bases and J 7 bases, leaving 10 bases between the germline ends. The DNA for the CDR3 is TGTGCCAGCAGCTTATCCCATGGGAATGAGCAGTTCTTC. Amino acids: CASSLSHGNEQFF.

The chain combines TRBV6-2 or TRBV6-3 with TRBJ2-5; TRBD1 might be the D (5 bases). V shed 2 bases and J shed 5 bases, with 12 bases lying between them. Germline V lookup: CDR1 MNHEY, CDR2 SVGEGT. The CDR3 loop spans 14 amino acids. The CDR3 nucleotides are TGTGCCAGCAGTTACGAACTCAGGGCCGAGACCCAGTACTTC. Protein product: CASSYELRAETQYF.

A word on this clonotype: The junction differs from germline at one of its ends, possibly a read error. The rearrangement links TRBV5-1 to TRBJ2-7; D uncertain. Germline CDR1 is SGHRS and CDR2 is YFSETQ. The CDR3 is 14 residues long. CDR3 protein: CASSLATPPYEQYF. For the CDR3, the DNA is TGCGCCAGCAGTTTGGCGACTCCACCCTACGAGCAGTACTTC. Complete variable domain (other parts from reference TRBV5-1 and TRBJ2-7): KAGVTQTPRYLIKTRGQQVTLSCSPISGHRSVSWYQQTPGQGLQFLFEYFSETQRNKGNFPGRFSGRQFSNSRSEMNVSTLELGDSALYLCASSLATPPYEQYFGPGTRLTVT.

This clonotype was seen more than once but under ten times. The CDR3 protein is CAISAAGNSPLHF. In nucleotides, the CDR3 is TGTGCCATCAGTGCGGCAGGGAACTCACCCCTCCACTTT. The rearrangement links TRBV10-3 to TRBJ1-6; the D gene is possibly TRBD1 (5 bases). This CDR3 region has 13 residues. With 4 bases removed from V and 10 bases from J, the gap between germline ends came to 11 bases. CDR1 is ENHRY, CDR2 SYGVKD, per germline.

The rearrangement joins TRBV7-6 to TRBJ2-1; 9 bases fit TRBD2. Germline V gene sequence: CDR1 SGHVS, CDR2 FNYEAQ. V was pared by 2 bases and J by 5 bases, with 7 bases of the junction left unmatched. This CDR3 spans 16 amino acids. This CDR3 reads CASSLITLAGHNEQFF. DNA of the CDR3: TGTGCCAGCAGCTTAATTACACTAGCGGGCCACAATGAGCAGTTCTTC.

This clonotype was recorded only once. This chain joins TRBV7-2 and TRBJ2-5; maybe TRBD1 (6 bases). The CDR3 totals 13 residues. Trimming left V 5 bases short and J 2 bases short, with 9 bases between. Looked up from germline, CDR1 is SGHTA and CDR2 is FQGNSA. The CDR3 bases are TGTGCCAGCAGCCGAGGGACACAAGAGACCCAGTACTTC. This sequence encodes CASSRGTQETQYF.

The CDR3 region has the DNA TGTGCCAGCTTTCAACCCGGGATACTCTATGGCTACACCTTC. Translating gives CASFQPGILYGYTF. The rearrangement uses TRBV6-6 and TRBJ1-2; D call uncertain. The CDR3 runs 14 residues. Per germline, CDR1 MNHNY and CDR2 SVGAGI (reference sequence). Between the trimmed V and J ends, which lost 8 bases and 4 bases, there was a span of 17 bases.

The rearrangement joins TRBV3-1 to TRBJ1-2; 9 nucleotides line up with TRBD1. The CDR3 sequence is 15 residues long. V was clipped by 4 bases and J by 7 bases; unmatched bases: 10. Looked up from germline, CDR1 is LGHDT and CDR2 is YNNKEL (reference sequence). The CDR3 bases are TGTGCCAGCAGCCTACGACAGGGGGTGAAAGGTGGCTACACCTTC. Its translation: CASSLRQGVKGGYTF. Supplemented by reference TRBV3-1 and TRBJ1-2, the full variable domain reads DTAVSQTPKYLVTQMGNDKSIKCEQNLGHDTMYWYKQDSKKFLKIMFSYNNKELIINETVPNRFSPKSPDKAHLNLHINSLELGDSAVYFCASSLRQGVKGGYTFGSGTRLTVV.

This clonotype came up a few times. The rearrangement uses TRBV7-2 and TRBJ2-5; D remains unclear. The CDR3 covers 12 residues. In germline, CDR1 is SGHTA, CDR2 FQGNSA. V lost 5 bases, J lost 9 bases, and 13 bases lay in between. CDR3 loop: CASSQSAMAQYF. In DNA, the CDR3 is TGTGCCAGCAGCCAGTCGGCCATGGCCCAGTACTTC.